The T cell receptor beta chain under discussion was sequenced for a study of cytomegalovirus exposure and HLA in healthy donors. The wider study: The use of the same platform for the 120 or so validation repertoires and the 666 first-cohort repertoires was reported by a later analysis.

TCRdb keeps only in-frame clones here, not all; method: immunoSEQ multiplex PCR. This table has about 240,000 clones, about 87% appearing once. While the first cohort had fewer than 850 subjects, the donors belonged to the separate validation cohort of about 120 subjects. The CDR3 spans 14 residues. Germline V gene data show CDR1 as MRHNA and CDR2 as SNTAGT. Trimming removed 6 bases at V and 7 bases at J, with 13 bases between. The specimen was PBMCs. The genes are TRBV6-4 and TRBJ1-6; possible D gene TRBD1, 5 bases. The clonotype originates from a man aged 18 to 30 in good health and CMV-seronegative. The CDR3 DNA reads as TGTGCCAGCAGCCCCTCGGGGGGGAATTCACCCCTCCACTTT. Encoded protein: CASSPSGGNSPLHF.